The TCR beta chain under discussion was sequenced for a study of shared clonotypes between healthy human individuals. CD45RO-negative, CCR7-positively selected cells formed the naive CD8 fraction, excluding terminally differentiated effector memory CD45RA+ cells. Caucasian adults living in Nashville, Tennessee, provided all samples. Germline CDR1 and CDR2: ENHRY and SYGVKD. V was shortened by 0 bases and J by 7 bases, with 13 bases between the two germline ends. CDR3 length: 15 residues. Findings of the study overall: Expectations were that clonotype sharing among donors would be affected by sequencing depth. Enrolling few donors narrowed the genetic and exposure-history diversity that was represented. Clonotypes shared by all four sorted-subset donors had higher generation probabilities than non-shared clonotypes.

Libraries were prepared by immunoSEQ multiplex PCR; TCRdb keeps only in-frame clonotypes and omits some of them. The sample includes approximately 2,200,000 clones, roughly 91% seen only once; the top ten take around 1.7%. The count of this clone is one. Antigen unknown. The chain has TRBV10-3 and TRBJ2-1, with D possibly matching TRBD1 (5 bases). The clonotype comes from a man aged 18 to 30 in good health. Some clones in this sample may be carry-over from other donors' samples. The sample consisted of naive CD8+ T cells from PBMCs. The CDR3: CAISESGRVTNEQFF. The CDR3 DNA is TGTGCCATCAGTGAGTCTGGCAGGGTGACGAATGAGCAGTTCTTC.